This passage covers 27 T cell receptor beta chains from one sample sequenced in a study of blood T cell repertoires in COVID-19. Profiled with immunoSEQ multiplex PCR; TCRdb holds only in-frame clones, not every one. This table holds fewer than 600,000 clones, 89% found once. The material sequenced was peripheral blood. Receptors originate from a man aged 18 to 35 with COVID-19, enrolled during active disease.

The chain is built from TRBV5-5 and TRBJ1-2; TRBD1 aligns across 12 bases. The V and J ends lost 4 bases and 4 bases, in that order; junction bases with no gene match: 11. CDR1 and CDR2 from the germline V gene are SGHKS and YYEKEE (reference sequence). CDR3 length equals 17 residues. This CDR3 reads CASSPGPGTGGGYGYTF. CDR3 nucleotides: TGTGCCAGCAGCCCTGGGCCCGGGACAGGGGGCGGCTATGGCTACACCTTC. Full variable domain (rest looked up from reference TRBV5-5 and TRBJ1-2): DAGVTQSPTHLIKTRGQQVTLRCSPISGHKSVSWYQQVLGQGPQFIFQYYEKEERGRGNFPDRFSARQFPNYSSELNVNALLLGDSALYLCASSPGPGTGGGYGYTFGSGTRLTVV.

The chain joins TRBV11-2 to TRBJ2-5; possible D gene TRBD1, 5 bases. Per the germline V gene, CDR1 is SGHAT and CDR2 is FQNNGV. Trimming cost V 0 bases and J 9 bases, with 8 bases left between them. CDR3 length equals 12 residues. The CDR3 DNA reads TGTGCCAGCAGCTTAGAACAGGTTTCCCAGTACTTC. It codes for CASSLEQVSQYF.

This chain joins TRBV7-3 and TRBJ2-1, with 10 bases that match TRBD2. J gave up 6 bases and V 2 bases, and 4 bases lay outside the gene matches. The CDR3 covers 15 residues. Germline assignment: CDR1 SGHTA and CDR2 FQGTGA. CDR3 residues: CASSLESGRGNEQFF. DNA for the CDR3: TGTGCCAGCAGCTTAGAGAGCGGGAGGGGCAATGAGCAGTTCTTC.

J is TRBJ2-1 and V is TRBV24-1; 14 nucleotides match TRBD2. Losses at the gene ends were 3 bases for V and 0 bases for J; bases not matched to a gene: 6. CDR1 and CDR2 (germline): KGHDR, SFDVKD. This CDR3 is built from 19 residues. The CDR3 region has the DNA TGTGCCACCAGTGATCCCGGGACTAGCGGGAGTGGCTCCTACAATGAGCAGTTCTTC. Translation gives CATSDPGTSGSGSYNEQFF.

For the CDR3, the DNA is TGTGCCAGCAGCCTCGAGGTCCTTAATTCCGAGCAGTACTTC. Protein: CASSLEVLNSEQYF. This chain uses TRBV5-5 with TRBJ2-7; no clear D gene. Trimming removed 4 bases from V and 6 bases from J, with 17 bases in between. The CDR3 consists of 14 residues. The germline V gene encodes CDR1 SGHKS and CDR2 YYEKEE (reference sequence). Using reference TRBV5-5 and TRBJ2-7 for the parts outside the CDR3, the full variable domain is DAGVTQSPTHLIKTRGQQVTLRCSPISGHKSVSWYQQVLGQGPQFIFQYYEKEERGRGNFPDRFSARQFPNYSSELNVNALLLGDSALYLCASSLEVLNSEQYFGPGTRLTVT.

V and J are TRBV24-1 and TRBJ2-5; no definite D call. Germline CDR1 reads KGHDR; CDR2 reads SFDVKD. Trimming removed 3 bases from V and 4 bases from J, with 11 bases in between. The CDR3 spans 14 residues. CDR3: CATSDLRFGETQYF. The CDR3 bases are TGTGCCACCAGTGATCTCCGTTTCGGAGAGACCCAGTACTTC.

The chain links TRBV6-2 or TRBV6-3 to TRBJ1-5, with D possibly being TRBD1 (6 bases). CDR3 size: 14 residues. Germline values: CDR1 MNHEY, CDR2 SVGEGT. Trimming pared 5 bases from V and 5 bases from J, leaving 13 bases between. The CDR3 nucleotides read TGTGCCAGCAGTGACAGGTTTGGGGATCAGCCCCAGCATTTT. Translated, it gives CASSDRFGDQPQHF.

The genes are TRBV7-9 and TRBJ1-2; TRBD1 might be the D (5 bases). The CDR3 sequence is 15 residues long. The germline V gene has CDR1 SEHNR and CDR2 FQNEAQ (reference sequence). With 5 bases removed from V and 2 bases from J, the gap between germline ends came to 15 bases. The DNA of the CDR3 is TGTGCCAGCAGCAGCCCGGACACGCGAAACTATGGCTACACCTTC. It is translated as CASSSPDTRNYGYTF.

The chain uses TRBV12-3 or TRBV12-4 and TRBJ2-7; D is ambiguous. The CDR3 extends over 12 amino acids. Trimming stripped 3 bases from V and 3 bases from J, with 6 bases between. CDR3 protein: CASSFFGYEQYF. Here the CDR3 DNA reads TGTGCCAGCAGTTTCTTCGGCTACGAGCAGTACTTC.

This chain joins TRBV21-1 and TRBJ2-5; the table's D call of TRBD1 was not tested on the DNA. TRBV21-1 is recorded as a pseudogene. This CDR3 has 16 residues. This chain's CDR3 is CASSKVIGQIQETQYF. Here the CDR3 DNA reads TGTGCCAGCAGCAAAGTCATAGGACAGATCCAAGAGACCCAGTACTTC.

The V call is TRBV19, the J call TRBJ2-7; D gene uncertain. CDR3 size: 12 residues. V was trimmed by 5 bases and J by 6 bases, leaving 11 bases between them. The germline gives CDR1 LNHDA, CDR2 SQIVND (reference sequence). CDR3 region: CASSPQRGEQYF. Written as DNA, the CDR3 is TGTGCCAGTAGTCCTCAGAGAGGCGAGCAGTACTTC.

The V gene is TRBV19, the J gene TRBJ1-5, with D maybe TRBD1 (6 bases). Trimming pared 6 bases from V and 1 base from J, leaving 22 bases between. The CDR3 runs to 18 residues. Germline lookup yields CDR1 LNHDA and CDR2 SQIVND (reference sequence). CDR3 sequence (DNA): TGTGCCAGTAGAAAAAAGGGCTACAGGGTAACCAGCAATCAGCCCCAGCATTTT. It yields the protein CASRKKGYRVTSNQPQHF. The full variable domain, completed using reference TRBV19 and TRBJ1-5, is DGGITQSPKYLFRKEGQNVTLSCEQNLNHDAMYWYRQDPGQGLRLIYYSQIVNDFQKGDIAEGYSVSREKKESFPLTVTSAQKNPTAFYLCASRKKGYRVTSNQPQHFGDGTRLSIL.

The V and J genes are TRBV30 and TRBJ2-7, with 9 bases that match TRBD2. The germline gives CDR1 GTSNPN, CDR2 SVGIG (reference sequence). V was clipped by 4 bases and J by 2 bases; unmatched bases: 6. The CDR3 consists of 14 residues. The DNA for the CDR3 is TGTGCCTGGATCCCGGGACTAGCACCCTACGAGCAGTACTTC. Its protein product is CAWIPGLAPYEQYF.

The genes are TRBV15 and TRBJ1-3; TRBD1 might be the D (5 bases). Trimming removed 5 bases at V and 4 bases at J, with 9 bases between. The CDR3 is 13 amino acids. Per germline, CDR1 LNHNV and CDR2 YYDKDF (reference sequence). The CDR3 protein is CATSGNRGNTIYF. The CDR3 DNA sequence: TGTGCCACCAGCGGCAACAGGGGAAACACCATATATTTT.

This clone was seen at least ten times. J is TRBJ1-6 and V is TRBV3-1 (or the pseudogene TRBV3-2), with 10 positions matching TRBD1. Per the germline V gene, CDR1 is LGHDT and CDR2 is YNNKEL (reference sequence). J gave up 9 bases and V 3 bases, and 11 bases lay outside the gene matches. This CDR3 has 17 amino acids. The CDR3 reads CASSQPARDRGGSPLHF. CDR3 sequence (DNA): TGTGCCAGCAGCCAGCCCGCCCGGGACAGGGGTGGTTCACCCCTCCACTTT.

In its sample, this clone was seen once. The chain carries TRBV3-1 (or the pseudogene TRBV3-2) and TRBJ2-2, with 7 bases that match TRBD1. V lost 4 bases to trimming and J lost 1 base; unmatched junction nucleotides: 9. Germline loops: CDR1 LGHDT, CDR2 YNNKEL (reference sequence). There are 17 residues in the CDR3. CDR3 in amino acids: CASSPGGLGGNTGELFF. CDR3 sequence (DNA): TGTGCCAGCAGCCCAGGGGGTTTGGGCGGGAACACCGGGGAGCTGTTTTTT.

The J gene is TRBJ2-7, the V gene TRBV10-2; maybe TRBD2 (6 bases). Trimming took 3 bases from V and 2 from J, leaving 8 bases between them. The CDR3 has 13 amino acids. Germline values: CDR1 WSHSY, CDR2 SAAADI. The CDR3 sequence is CASSDSGTYEQYF. CDR3 DNA sequence: TGCGCCAGCAGTGATAGCGGTACCTACGAGCAGTACTTC.

The CDR3 spells CASSRLDPFREQFF. The CDR3 DNA reads TGCGCCAGCAGCCGACTAGATCCCTTCCGTGAGCAGTTCTTC. V gene TRBV5-1 combines with J gene TRBJ2-1, with a tentative D call TRBD2 (6 bases). The CDR3 runs 14 residues. Germline V lookup: CDR1 SGHRS, CDR2 YFSETQ. Trimming removed 4 bases from V and 9 bases from J, with 17 bases in between.

The chain has TRBV2 and TRBJ1-5; no firm D call. Trimming stripped 5 bases from V and 7 bases from J, with 12 bases between. The CDR3 loop spans 13 amino acids. CDR1 and CDR2 (germline): SNHLY, FYNNEI. In nucleotides, the CDR3 is TGTGCCAGCAGTTATTCCCCTGTGCAGCCCCAGCATTTT. It encodes CASSYSPVQPQHF. Combining the CDR3 with reference TRBV2 and TRBJ1-5 gives the whole variable domain EPEVTQTPSHQVTQMGQEVILRCVPISNHLYFYWYRQILGQKVEFLVSFYNNEISEKSEIFDDQFSVERPDGSNFTLKIRSTKLEDSAMYFCASSYSPVQPQHFGDGTRLSIL.

V usage is TRBV3-1 (or the pseudogene TRBV3-2) and J usage is TRBJ2-7; 8 positions agree with TRBD2. Germline-derived CDR1 and CDR2 are LGHDT and YNNKEL (reference sequence). The V and J ends lost 4 bases and 2 bases, in that order; junction bases with no gene match: 7. CDR3 length: 15 residues. In DNA, the CDR3 is TGTGCCAGCAGCCGGTCGGGACTAGGGCCCTACGAGCAGTACTTC. Residues: CASSRSGLGPYEQYF.

This chain joins TRBV19 and TRBJ1-6; TRBD1 aligns across 10 bases. From germline, CDR1 is LNHDA and CDR2 SQIVND (reference sequence). The junction had 8 bases not matched to a gene; V was cut back by 8 bases and J by 10 bases. The CDR3 spans 14 residues. CDR3 sequence (DNA): TGTGCCAGTCGCCCGGGACAGGGGAACTCACCCCTCCACTTT. It encodes CASRPGQGNSPLHF. Complete variable domain (other parts from reference TRBV19 and TRBJ1-6): DGGITQSPKYLFRKEGQNVTLSCEQNLNHDAMYWYRQDPGQGLRLIYYSQIVNDFQKGDIAEGYSVSREKKESFPLTVTSAQKNPTAFYLCASRPGQGNSPLHFGNGTRLTVT.

This chain links TRBV7-2 with TRBJ2-7, with D possibly matching TRBD2 (6 bases). V lost 0 bases and J lost 2, with 11 bases in between. The germline CDR1 and CDR2 sequences are SGHTA and FQGNSA. This CDR3 comprises 15 residues. The CDR3 nucleotides are TGTGCCAGCAGCTTAGCCGGGGGAGGAGCCTACGAGCAGTACTTC. Protein sequence: CASSLAGGGAYEQYF.

The chain joins TRBV5-4 to TRBJ2-3; 9 bases agree with TRBD2. Trimming removed 9 bases from V and 2 bases from J; junction bases left unmatched: 13. The CDR3 extends over 16 amino acids. CDR1 and CDR2 from the germline V gene are SGHNT and YYREEE (reference sequence). The CDR3 DNA is TGTGCCACCAATACCCCGTCTAGCGGGGACACAGATACGCAGTATTTT. Translation: CATNTPSSGDTDTQYF. The full variable domain, with the rest looked up from reference TRBV5-4 and TRBJ2-3, is ETGVTQSPTHLIKTRGQQVTLRCSSQSGHNTVSWYQQALGQGPQFIFQYYREEENGRGNFPPRFSGLQFPNYSSELNVNALELDDSALYLCATNTPSSGDTDTQYFGPGTRLTVL.

This clone was seen only once. The rearrangement joins TRBV11-3 to TRBJ2-7; D gene ambiguous. Germline CDR1 is SGHNT and CDR2 is YENEEA. There are 15 residues in the CDR3. Between the trimmed V and J ends, which lost 1 base and 2 bases, there was a span of 12 bases. For the CDR3, the DNA is TGTGCCAGCAGCTTAGCCTCTGATTCTACCTACGAGCAGTACTTC. The encoded protein is CASSLASDSTYEQYF.

The rearrangement joins TRBV2 to TRBJ1-4; 9 bases match TRBD1. The CDR3 runs 16 residues. After removal of 5 bases from V and 0 bases from J, the junction contained 4 bases not matched to a gene. Germline V lookup: CDR1 SNHLY, CDR2 FYNNEI. CDR3 bases: TGTGCCAGCAGTCGTGACAGGGGGGCAACTAATGAAAAACTGTTTTTT. Its translation: CASSRDRGATNEKLFF.

V gene TRBV7-8 combines with J gene TRBJ1-1; 8 nucleotides agree with TRBD1. Germline values: CDR1 SGHVS, CDR2 FQNEAQ. The junction had 8 bases not matched to a gene; V was cut back by 3 bases and J by 5 bases. The CDR3 extends over 15 amino acids. The CDR3 DNA is TGTGCCAGCAGCTTCGGGCAGGGGGCGCGGACTGAAGCTTTCTTT. Its translation is CASSFGQGARTEAFF.

CDR3 region: CASSGGGASTSTDTQYF. In DNA form, the CDR3 reads TGTGCCAGCAGCGGAGGAGGGGCCTCGACTAGCACAGATACGCAGTATTTT. The chain employs TRBV9 and TRBJ2-3, with a possible D match to TRBD2 (6 bases). With 3 bases removed from V and 0 bases from J, the gap between germline ends came to 17 bases. The CDR3 covers 17 residues. Germline V gene sequence: CDR1 SGDLS, CDR2 YYNGEE. The variable domain in full, completed from reference TRBV9 and TRBJ2-3, reads DSGVTQTPKHLITATGQRVTLRCSPRSGDLSVYWYQQSLDQGLQFLIQYYNGEERAKGNILERFSAQQFPDLHSELNLSSLELGDSALYFCASSGGGASTSTDTQYFGPGTRLTVL.